These 26 T cell receptor beta chains share one sample of origin, sequenced in a study of cytomegalovirus exposure and HLA in healthy donors. The study ran its PCR with 60 Vbeta and 13 Jbeta primers. Here immunoSEQ multiplex PCR was the method, and the copy in TCRdb shows in-frame clones only, minus some. The table shows under 90,000 clones, with approximately 78% occurring only once. The sequenced sample consisted of PBMCs. These receptor sequences come from a man aged 40-49 years in good health and CMV-seronegative.

The chain has TRBV11-2 and TRBJ2-6, with a possible D match to TRBD1 (6 bases). Germline CDR1 and CDR2: SGHAT and FQNNGV. The CDR3 runs 18 residues. V was shortened by 1 base and J by 0 bases, with 13 bases between the two germline ends. The CDR3 nucleotides read TGTGCCAGCAGCTTAGTGGCAGGGGCCAGCTCTGGGGCCAACGTCCTGACTTTC. Translation: CASSLVAGASSGANVLTF.

The chain joins TRBV7-2 to TRBJ2-5; possible D gene TRBD1, 6 bases. V was shortened by 2 bases and J by 3 bases, with 10 bases between the two germline ends. This CDR3 is built from 14 residues. Looked up from germline, CDR1 is SGHTA and CDR2 is FQGNSA. This CDR3 reads CASSLNRAEETQYF. CDR3 sequence (DNA): TGTGCCAGCAGCTTAAACAGGGCCGAAGAGACCCAGTACTTC.

This chain joins TRBV6-6 and TRBJ1-1; D uncertain. The V gene lost 6 bases and the J gene lost 1 base, with 15 bases spanning the gap. Germline V CDR1 and CDR2: MNHNY, SVGAGI (reference sequence). This CDR3 comprises 15 residues. Written as DNA, the CDR3 is TGTGCCAGCAGCTTACCGCGGCAGCGGAACACTGAAGCTTTCTTT. It yields the protein CASSLPRQRNTEAFF.

A few counts support this clone. The chain recombines TRBV7-9 with TRBJ2-7; 12 positions agree with TRBD1. The germline CDR1 and CDR2 sequences are SEHNR and FQNEAQ (reference sequence). This CDR3 is 17 amino acids long. The V segment lost 3 bases and the J segment 0 bases; nucleotides outside the gene matches: 6. This chain's CDR3 is CASSLGTGGFFSYEQYF. The CDR3, as DNA: TGTGCCAGCAGCTTGGGGACAGGGGGCTTTTTCTCCTACGAGCAGTACTTC.

The CDR3, as DNA: TGTGCCAGCGTCCCATCCACAACTAATGAAAAACTGTTTTTT. Protein product: CASVPSTTNEKLFF. The chain couples TRBV6-1 to TRBJ1-4; no clear D. CDR3 size: 14 residues. V shed 8 bases and J shed 0 bases, with 10 bases lying between them. The germline V gene has CDR1 MNHNS and CDR2 SASEGT.

CDR3 DNA sequence: TGTGCTAGTGGTTCAGGGGAACACTATGGCTACACCTTC. Translation gives CASGSGEHYGYTF. The chain has TRBV12-5 and TRBJ1-2; D perhaps matches TRBD1 (6 bases). This CDR3 has 13 residues. Trimming pared 4 bases from V and 3 bases from J, leaving 9 bases between. Germline values: CDR1 LGHNT, CDR2 FRNRAP. Using reference TRBV12-5 and TRBJ1-2 for the parts outside the CDR3, the full variable domain is DARVTQTPRHKVTEMGQEVTMRCQPILGHNTVFWYRQTMMQGLELLAYFRNRAPLDDSGMPKDRFSAEMPDATLATLKIQPSEPRDSAVYFCASGSGEHYGYTFGSGTRLTVV.

CDR3 protein: CASSLDQGENIQYF. Written as DNA, the CDR3 is TGTGCCAGCAGCTTGGACCAGGGGGAAAACATTCAGTACTTC. V and J are TRBV5-4 and TRBJ2-4, with TRBD1 identical over 7 bases. CDR1 is SGHNT and CDR2 is YYREEE in the germline V gene (reference sequence). Germline trimming cut 0 bases from V and 5 bases from J; bases unmatched to any gene: 2. The CDR3 extends over 14 amino acids.

V and J are TRBV10-3 and TRBJ2-2; D not certain. Germline values: CDR1 ENHRY, CDR2 SYGVKD. CDR3 length: 16 residues. The ends were cut back, 10 bases at V and 4 bases at J, with 22 bases in the middle. Here the CDR3 reads CATKQDTHWSTGELFF. The DNA for the CDR3 is TGTGCCACCAAACAAGACACCCATTGGTCCACCGGGGAGCTGTTTTTT.

This clone was observed once. The rearrangement joins TRBV9 to TRBJ1-1; the match to TRBD1 covers 10 bases. CDR1 SGDLS and CDR2 YYNGEE come from the germline V gene. The junction had 4 bases not matched to a gene; V was cut back by 4 bases and J by 1 base. This CDR3 comprises 15 residues. The DNA of the CDR3 is TGTGCCAGCAGCCGACAGGGGGCAGGGAACACTGAAGCTTTCTTT. This gives the protein CASSRQGAGNTEAFF.

CDR3 sequence: CASSPRTGGDEQYF. The CDR3 DNA follows: TGTGCCAGCAGCCCTAGGACAGGGGGCGACGAGCAGTACTTC. The J gene is TRBJ2-7, the V gene TRBV7-3, with 11 bases matching TRBD1. Trimming took 5 bases from V and 5 from J; bases not matched to a gene: 5. The CDR3 loop spans 14 amino acids. Germline V CDR1 and CDR2: SGHTA, FQGTGA.

The genes are TRBV7-9 and TRBJ1-5; D ambiguous. The V end lost 2 bases, the J end lost 2 bases, and 10 bases lay between the germline ends. CDR1 and CDR2 from the germline V gene are SEHNR and FQNEAQ (reference sequence). This CDR3 contains 15 residues. The CDR3 protein is CASSLNRQGNQPQHF. CDR3 nucleotide sequence: TGTGCCAGCAGCTTAAATCGGCAGGGCAATCAGCCCCAGCATTTT.

The V gene is TRBV5-1, the J gene TRBJ1-2; TRBD1 is a possible D gene (6 bases). The V gene lost 0 bases and the J gene lost 4 bases, with 13 bases spanning the gap. The CDR3 has 15 residues. CDR1 is SGHRS, CDR2 YFSETQ, per germline. DNA of the CDR3: TGCGCCAGCAGCTTGGGGTCAGGGGTAGGCTATGGCTACACCTTC. Amino acids: CASSLGSGVGYGYTF.

The CDR3 bases are TGTGCCAGCTCACCACCAACAGGGAGGGACATTCAGTACTTC. This gives the protein CASSPPTGRDIQYF. The chain uses TRBV18 and TRBJ2-4; tentative D call: TRBD2 (7 bases). The germline CDR1 and CDR2 sequences are KGHSH and LQKENI. V was clipped by 0 bases and J by 8 bases, with 11 bases between them. The CDR3 runs 14 residues. Together with reference TRBV18 and TRBJ2-4, the CDR3 gives the full variable domain: NAGVMQNPRHLVRRRGQEARLRCSPMKGHSHVYWYRQLPEEGLKFMVYLQKENIIDESGMPKERFSAEFPKEGPSILRIQQVVRGDSAAYFCASSPPTGRDIQYFGAGTRLSVL.

The chain couples TRBV7-2 to TRBJ2-3, with D tentatively TRBD1 (6 bases). The V end was cut by 3 bases, the J end by 4 bases, with 14 bases between. Germline values: CDR1 SGHTA, CDR2 FQGNSA. This CDR3 region has 15 residues. The CDR3 nucleotides read TGTGCCAGCAGCTTTCTTCCGGCAGGGGCAGATACGCAGTATTTT. It specifies CASSFLPAGADTQYF.

This rearrangement joins TRBV9 to TRBJ1-4; D gene uncertain. Germline V gives CDR1 SGDLS, CDR2 YYNGEE. Trimming left V 2 bases short and J 0 bases short, with 11 bases between. This CDR3 has 16 residues. CDR3 nucleotide sequence: TGTGCCAGCAGCGTCGCGCCCCTTACAACTAATGAAAAACTGTTTTTT. This codes for CASSVAPLTTNEKLFF.

The genes are TRBV30 and TRBJ2-6, with 9 bases matching TRBD1. The V gene's germline CDR1 is GTSNPN and CDR2 SVGIG (reference sequence). This CDR3 is built from 16 residues. V lost 3 bases to trimming and J lost 2 bases; unmatched junction nucleotides: 5. CDR3 protein: CAWRGRQGAGANVLTF. The CDR3 DNA reads TGTGCCTGGAGGGGACGACAGGGGGCTGGGGCCAACGTCCTGACTTTC.

V gene TRBV11-2 combines with J gene TRBJ2-7, with TRBD2 matching over 7 bases. The ends lost 2 bases at V and 1 base at J; junction bases unmatched: 5. Germline-derived CDR1 and CDR2 are SGHAT and FQNNGV. This CDR3 comprises 15 residues. The CDR3 here is CASSLPRGVSYEQYF. CDR3 in DNA: TGTGCCAGCAGCTTACCCCGGGGGGTATCCTACGAGCAGTACTTC. The full variable domain, completed using reference TRBV11-2 and TRBJ2-7, is EAGVAQSPRYKIIEKRQSVAFWCNPISGHATLYWYQQILGQGPKLLIQFQNNGVVDDSQLPKDRFSAERLKGVDSTLKIQPAKLEDSAVYLCASSLPRGVSYEQYFGPGTRLTVT.

V and J are TRBV10-3 and TRBJ2-5; 8 bases are a match to TRBD2. The CDR3 is 18 amino acids. CDR1 is ENHRY, CDR2 SYGVKD, per germline. V trimming: 0 bases; J trimming: 1 base; junction bases outside the gene matches: 10. The CDR3: CAISESGLAGALQETQYF. DNA of the CDR3: TGTGCCATCAGTGAGTCGGGGCTAGCGGGCGCACTCCAAGAGACCCAGTACTTC.

As to this clone: The CDR3 carries no conserved terminal phenylalanine or tryptophan, so it likely arises from a read error. The rearrangement uses TRBV18 and TRBJ2-7; D may be TRBD1 (5 bases). This CDR3 region has 15 residues. V shed 4 bases and J shed 3 bases, with 16 bases lying between them. Germline V gene data show CDR1 as KGHSH and CDR2 as LQKENI. The CDR3 DNA reads TGTGCCAGCTCACTTATGGGTCAGGGTGGCTACGAGCAGTACTCC. It translates to CASSLMGQGGYEQYS.

The chain uses TRBV2 and TRBJ1-2; unclear D gene. Germline CDR1 and CDR2: SNHLY and FYNNEI. Trimming removed 3 bases from V and 7 bases from J, with 9 bases in between. The CDR3 sequence is 12 residues long. The CDR3 nucleotides read TGTGCCAGCAGTGAGGACTTGCGTGGCTACACCTTC. It specifies CASSEDLRGYTF.

The chain joins TRBV5-4 to TRBJ2-1, with TRBD1 as a possible D gene (6 bases). The CDR3 covers 16 residues. V shed 3 bases and J shed 5 bases, with 18 bases lying between them. The V gene's germline CDR1 is SGHNT and CDR2 YYREEE (reference sequence). The chain's CDR3 is CASSSPPGQSDNEQFF. In DNA, the CDR3 is TGTGCCAGCAGCTCCCCCCCAGGACAGTCAGACAATGAGCAGTTCTTC.

The rearrangement joins TRBV11-1 to TRBJ1-5; no definite D call. Per germline, CDR1 SGHAT and CDR2 FQDESV (reference sequence). The CDR3 is 13 residues long. Trimming stripped 2 bases from V and 5 bases from J, with 7 bases between. CDR3 nucleotide sequence: TGTGCCAGCAGCTTAAACGGAGATCAGCCCCAGCATTTT. It specifies CASSLNGDQPQHF.

The genes are TRBV5-6 and TRBJ2-7; the D gene is possibly TRBD1 (5 bases). Germline V gene data show CDR1 as SGHDT and CDR2 as YYEEEE. This CDR3 comprises 15 residues. Trimming removed 2 bases at V and 1 base at J, with 13 bases between. This chain's CDR3 is CASSLSGSPSYEQYF. CDR3 DNA: TGTGCCAGCAGCTTATCAGGGTCCCCTTCCTACGAGCAGTACTTC.

V gene TRBV4-2 combines with J gene TRBJ2-3; TRBD1 matches at 8 bases. The CDR3 is 14 residues long. V lost 3 bases to trimming and J lost 6 bases; unmatched junction nucleotides: 5. Germline CDR1 LGHNA, CDR2 YNFKEQ. This CDR3 is CASSQGQDVDTQYF. The CDR3 DNA reads TGTGCCAGCAGCCAGGGACAGGACGTCGATACGCAGTATTTT.

The chain combines TRBV5-1 with TRBJ1-2; unclear D gene. Per the germline V gene, CDR1 is SGHRS and CDR2 is YFSETQ. The CDR3 contains 14 residues. Trimming cost V 4 bases and J 0 bases, with 10 bases left between them. In DNA form, the CDR3 reads TGCGCCAGCAGCATCTCGGAGGCTAACTATGGCTACACCTTC. Translated: CASSISEANYGYTF.

The rearrangement uses TRBV4-3 and TRBJ2-1; TRBD1 aligns across 8 bases. V gave up 2 bases and J gave up 7 bases; unmatched junction bases: 10. Germline assignment: CDR1 LGHNA and CDR2 YSLEER. The CDR3 has 16 amino acids. CDR3 region: CASSQRSGGSGNEQFF. The CDR3 nucleotides read TGCGCCAGCAGCCAAAGGTCAGGGGGCAGTGGTAATGAGCAGTTCTTC.